This is a list of T cell receptor beta chains from one sample in a study of blood T cell repertoires in COVID-19. TCRdb keeps only in-frame clones here, not all; method: immunoSEQ multiplex PCR. In the table there are more than 70,000 clones, about 80% of which are singletons. The sequencing sample was made of peripheral blood. The receptors were sampled from a woman between 65 and 79 years old with acute or convalescent COVID-19. Each CDR3 is given with its conserved first and last residue. Each record gives: V gene, D gene, clone size, J gene, CDR3 length, CDR3 DNA, CDR3 protein. The D gene is left open where the match is weak. Size is omitted from some rows. Given values are once, few, many or a class for expanded clones.

>TRBV2|TRBD1|.|TRBJ1-2|17
TGTGCCAGCAGTGAATCTGGGACAGGGTCAGCTAACTATGGCTACACCTTC
CASSESGTGSANYGYTF
>TRBV29-1|TRBD1|.|TRBJ2-7|14
TGCAGCGTTGAAACCGGGACAGCAAGGGGCGAGCAGTACTTC
CSVETGTARGEQYF
>TRBV10-2|TRBD1|.|TRBJ2-2|16
TGCGCCAGCAGTGCTTTGGGGACAGCAAACACCGGGGAGCTGTTTTTT
CASSALGTANTGELFF
>TRBV27|.|.|TRBJ1-6|15
TGTGCCAGCAGCCCTATACCCCGTGCGGGTTCACCCCTCCACTTT
CASSPIPRAGSPLHF
>TRBV27|.|.|TRBJ1-1|14
TGTGCCAGCAGTGGGCTCACAGGCGGCACTGAAGCTTTCTTT
CASSGLTGGTEAFF
>TRBV7-9|.|.|TRBJ2-3|16
TGTGCCAGCAGCTTATCCCGTCAAGCCGGCACAGATACGCAGTATTTT
CASSLSRQAGTDTQYF
>TRBV9|.|few|TRBJ2-1|15
TGTGCCAGCAGCGTAGACGGGGGGCGCTACAATGAGCAGTTCTTC
CASSVDGGRYNEQFF
>TRBV7-9|.|few|TRBJ1-4|15
TGTGCCAGCAGCTTAGATGGCCCAGGGGCTGAAAAACTGTTTTTT
CASSLDGPGAEKLFF
>TRBV14|TRBD2|.|TRBJ2-2|16
TGTGCCAGCAGCCAAGTTGTAGCGGGGGGTGCCGGGGAGCTGTTTTTT
CASSQVVAGGAGELFF
>TRBV19|TRBD1|few|TRBJ2-2|12
TGTGCCAGTAGCGAGGGGGCTGGGGAGCTGTTTTTT
CASSEGAGELFF
>TRBV2|.|few|TRBJ1-1|11
TGTGCCAGCAGCGTTACCTATGAAGCTTTCTTT
CASSVTYEAFF
>TRBV6-5|.|.|TRBJ1-4|10
TGTGCCAGCAGGAGGGAAAAACTGTTTTTT
CASRREKLFF
>TRBV5-6|TRBD1|.|TRBJ1-2|17
TGTGCCAGCAGCTTAGGGAGGCTACGGACAGGGACCTATGGCTACACCTTC
CASSLGRLRTGTYGYTF
>TRBV4-3|TRBD1|once|TRBJ1-4|16
TGCGCCAGCAGCCAAGATCTATACAGGGGGAGCGAAAAACTGTTTTTT
CASSQDLYRGSEKLFF
>TRBV19|.|.|TRBJ1-2|17
TGTGCCAGCCACCCCGGATACCGCCAGCGGGAGGGCTATGGCTACACCTTC
CASHPGYRQREGYGYTF
>TRBV7-3|TRBD2|.|TRBJ2-3|16
TGTGCCAGCAGCTTACTCGGGGGGATTAGCACAGATACGCAGTATTTT
CASSLLGGISTDTQYF
>TRBV6-1|.|.|TRBJ2-5|16
TGTGCCAGCAGTGAGATTTGGGGCAGGGGATGGGAGACCCAGTACTTC
CASSEIWGRGWETQYF
>TRBV5-1|TRBD2|.|TRBJ2-1|19
TGCGCCAGCAGCTTGGCCGGGAGACTAGCGGGAGGAAGGGACAATGAGCAGTTCTTC
CASSLAGRLAGGRDNEQFF
>TRBV5-1|.|.|TRBJ2-6|13
TGCGCCAGCAGACTATCTGGGGCCAACGTCCTGACTTTC
CASRLSGANVLTF
>TRBV6-5|.|.|TRBJ2-7|16
TGTGCCAGCAGTTACGCAAAGGTAAACAGTCTGTACGAGCAGTACTTC
CASSYAKVNSLYEQYF
>TRBV27|TRBD1|.|TRBJ1-1|16
TGTGCCAGCAGTCCGTGGGGGGGACAGGGGAACACTGAAGCTTTCTTT
CASSPWGGQGNTEAFF
>TRBV18|TRBD1|once|TRBJ2-3|16
TGTGCCAGCTCACCCCCGGGACAGGGGTACACAGATACGCAGTATTTT
CASSPPGQGYTDTQYF
>TRBV5-1|TRBD1|.|TRBJ2-7|14
TGCGCCAGCAGCCATGGACAGGGGGCGCGTGAGCAGTACTTC
CASSHGQGAREQYF
>TRBV18|TRBD1|once|TRBJ2-3|15
TGTGCCAGCTCACTCGACAGGGGTAACACAGATACGCAGTATTTT
CASSLDRGNTDTQYF
>TRBV5-8|TRBD1|.|TRBJ1-2|15
TGTGCCAGCAGCCGGCTGGACAGGGGGGCGCTTGGCTACACCTTC
CASSRLDRGALGYTF
>TRBV30|.|.|TRBJ1-1|16
TGTGCCTGCGCCAGGGGCGTTGGGGGTTACGTGACTGAAGCTTTCTTT
CACARGVGGYVTEAFF
>TRBV29-1|TRBD1|.|TRBJ1-1|13
TGCAGCGTAGGGACAGGGAGGGGGACTGAAGCTTTCTTT
CSVGTGRGTEAFF
>TRBV2|.|.|TRBJ1-6|14
TGTGCCAGCAGCAGGGAAGGTCCTAATTCACCCCTCCACTTT
CASSREGPNSPLHF
>TRBV19|TRBD1|.|TRBJ1-2|15
TGTGCCAGTAGCCTAACGGACAGGGTAAGGATTGGCTACACCTTC
CASSLTDRVRIGYTF
>TRBV5-4|.|.|TRBJ2-3|16
TGTGCCAGCAGCTTGGAGTTGGGGGCTAGCACAGATACGCAGTATTTT
CASSLELGASTDTQYF
>TRBV7-3|TRBD2|.|TRBJ2-1|15
TGTGCCAGCAGCGTTAGCGGGAGAACCTACAATGAGCAGTTCTTC
CASSVSGRTYNEQFF
>TRBV19|.|once|TRBJ2-6|13
TGTGCCAGTACCCCTTTTGGGGCCAACGTCCTGACTTTC
CASTPFGANVLTF
>TRBV4-3|.|.|TRBJ2-6|17
TGCGCCAGCAGCCGGACAGTGGATGTCTCTGGGGCCAACGTCCTGACTTTC
CASSRTVDVSGANVLTF
>TRBV18|.|.|TRBJ1-1|14
TGTGCCAGCTCACCGCAAAGGGGTGGAACTGAAGCTTTCTTT
CASSPQRGGTEAFF
>TRBV11-2|.|.|TRBJ2-2|13
TGTGCCAGTAGCGGGACAGGCGCCGGGGAGCTGTTTTTT
CASSGTGAGELFF
>TRBV5-4|.|.|TRBJ2-3|15
TGTGCCAGCAGCCAAACGGGACTCGTCACAGATACGCAGTATTTT
CASSQTGLVTDTQYF
>TRBV5-4|.|few|TRBJ2-7|13
TGTGCCAGCAGCGAAGGAGATAGCTACGAGCAGTACTTC
CASSEGDSYEQYF
>TRBV28|TRBD1|.|TRBJ1-4|14
TGTGCCAGCAGTTGGGACAGAGTGAATGAAAAACTGTTTTTT
CASSWDRVNEKLFF